This is a list of T cell receptor beta chains from one sample in a study of T cell repertoires in cytomegalovirus infection. TCRdb re-analysed the reads in MiXCR, keeping a single row per CDR3 protein. Of some 480,000 distinct CDR3 sequences in the sample, about 33% were seen once. Their target antigens are unknown. Sequencing was performed on cultured PBMCs, taken from culture after CMV antigen stimulation. The receptor source for this set is a human donor in good health (CMV status not recorded). Some clones in this sample may be carry-over from other donors' samples. CDR3s include the opening cysteine and the closing phenylalanine or tryptophan. D genes are given only for firm matches. Expanded clones are given a class, and other clones once, few, many or no size at all.

j_gene: TRBJ2-3
v_gene: TRBV25-1
abundance: few
d_gene: -
CDR3aa: CASAQYDTQYF
CDR3nt: TGTGCCAGCGCTCAATACGATACGCAGTATTTT

j_gene: TRBJ2-3
v_gene: TRBV2
abundance: -
d_gene: -
CDR3aa: CASSRSQPLTEYF
CDR3nt: TGTGCCAGCAGCCGCTCCCAGCCTCTGACTGAGTATTTT

j_gene: TRBJ2-5
v_gene: TRBV30
abundance: -
d_gene: TRBD2
CDR3aa: CAWSVPGGTQYF
CDR3nt: TGTGCCTGGAGTGTACCGGGAGGGACCCAGTACTTC

j_gene: TRBJ1-1
v_gene: TRBV27
abundance: few
d_gene: TRBD1
CDR3aa: CASSGDSGGREAFF
CDR3nt: TGTGCCAGCAGTGGGGACAGCGGGGGCCGTGAAGCTTTCTTT

j_gene: TRBJ2-4
v_gene: TRBV20-1
abundance: -
d_gene: -
CDR3aa: CSAAQTGTAKNIQYF
CDR3nt: TGCAGTGCTGCGCAAACAGGGACGGCCAAAAACATTCAGTACTTC

j_gene: TRBJ2-3
v_gene: TRBV7-9
abundance: -
d_gene: -
CDR3aa: CASSLPGTAEGDTQYF
CDR3nt: TGTGCCAGCAGCTTACCTGGGACTGCCGAAGGAGATACGCAGTATTTT

j_gene: TRBJ1-1
v_gene: TRBV5-8
abundance: few
d_gene: -
CDR3aa: CASSPPGIQYTEAFF
CDR3nt: TGTGCCAGCAGCCCGCCCGGGATCCAGTACACTGAAGCTTTCTTT

j_gene: TRBJ2-5
v_gene: TRBV6-2/TRBV6-3
abundance: -
d_gene: TRBD2
CDR3aa: CASSSPGLAGALQYF
CDR3nt: TGTGCCAGCAGTTCGCCGGGACTAGCGGGAGCCCTTCAGTACTTC

j_gene: TRBJ1-5
v_gene: TRBV6-1
abundance: -
d_gene: -
CDR3aa: CASSETQPQHF
CDR3nt: TGTGCCAGCAGTGAAACGCAGCCCCAGCATTTT

j_gene: TRBJ1-2
v_gene: TRBV12-3/TRBV12-4
abundance: -
d_gene: -
CDR3aa: CASSSRGYGYTF
CDR3nt: TGTGCCAGCAGTTCCAGGGGCTATGGCTACACCTTC

j_gene: TRBJ1-5
v_gene: TRBV7-2
abundance: many
d_gene: -
CDR3aa: CASGLRGNQPQHF
CDR3nt: TGTGCCAGCGGGCTTAGGGGCAATCAGCCCCAGCATTTT

j_gene: TRBJ1-1
v_gene: TRBV7-2
abundance: -
d_gene: TRBD1
CDR3aa: CASSTQGRTEAFF
CDR3nt: TGTGCCAGCAGCACACAGGGGCGCACTGAAGCTTTCTTT

j_gene: TRBJ1-3
v_gene: TRBV25-1
abundance: -
d_gene: -
CDR3aa: CASSEFSLGNTIYF
CDR3nt: TGTGCCAGCAGTGAATTTTCACTTGGAAACACCATATATTTT

j_gene: TRBJ2-3
v_gene: TRBV15
abundance: -
d_gene: -
CDR3aa: CATSRVGGIGDTQYF
CDR3nt: TGTGCCACCAGCAGAGTCGGCGGGATAGGAGATACGCAGTATTTT

j_gene: TRBJ2-3
v_gene: TRBV12-3/TRBV12-4
abundance: once
d_gene: -
CDR3aa: CASSFLGADTQYF
CDR3nt: TGTGCCAGCAGTTTTCTAGGGGCAGATACGCAGTATTTT

j_gene: TRBJ2-1
v_gene: TRBV4-1
abundance: once
d_gene: -
CDR3aa: CASSQDIVINEQFF
CDR3nt: TGTGCCAGCAGCCAAGACATCGTGATTAATGAGCAGTTCTTC

j_gene: TRBJ2-5
v_gene: TRBV30
abundance: -
d_gene: -
CDR3aa: CAWSGTVQETQYF
CDR3nt: TGTGCCTGGAGTGGCACAGTCCAAGAGACCCAGTACTTC

j_gene: TRBJ1-2
v_gene: TRBV7-2
abundance: -
d_gene: -
CDR3aa: CASSLGQPRYGYTF
CDR3nt: TGTGCCAGCAGCTTAGGACAGCCTCGCTATGGCTACACCTTC

j_gene: TRBJ2-1
v_gene: TRBV11-3
abundance: few
d_gene: TRBD2
CDR3aa: CASQEGLAGGWNEQFF
CDR3nt: TGTGCCTCCCAGGAGGGTTTAGCGGGAGGTTGGAATGAGCAGTTCTTC

j_gene: TRBJ2-2
v_gene: TRBV28
abundance: -
d_gene: TRBD1
CDR3aa: CASSLIGQGVITGELFF
CDR3nt: TGTGCCAGCAGTTTAATCGGACAGGGGGTGATCACCGGGGAGCTGTTTTTT

j_gene: TRBJ1-3
v_gene: TRBV28
abundance: -
d_gene: -
CDR3aa: CASSFLGVSYF
CDR3nt: TGTGCCAGCAGTTTTTTAGGGGTTTCGTATTTT

j_gene: TRBJ1-2
v_gene: TRBV11-3
abundance: few
d_gene: -
CDR3aa: CASSAHSRDGYTF
CDR3nt: TGTGCCAGCAGCGCTCACTCCAGGGACGGCTACACCTTC

j_gene: TRBJ2-6
v_gene: TRBV19
abundance: many
d_gene: -
CDR3aa: CAGSDSSSGANVLTF
CDR3nt: TGTGCCGGCTCGGACTCGAGCTCTGGGGCCAACGTCCTGACTTTC

j_gene: TRBJ2-1
v_gene: TRBV7-4
abundance: few
d_gene: -
CDR3aa: CASSRESGEQFF
CDR3nt: TGTGCCAGCAGCAGGGAGTCCGGGGAGCAGTTCTTC

j_gene: TRBJ2-4
v_gene: TRBV6-5
abundance: -
d_gene: TRBD2
CDR3aa: CASSYSALAGQGDIQYF
CDR3nt: TGTGCCAGCAGTTACTCCGCCCTAGCGGGCCAAGGGGACATTCAGTACTTC

j_gene: TRBJ2-3
v_gene: TRBV6-2/TRBV6-3
abundance: -
d_gene: -
CDR3aa: CASSSYHHFTDTQYF
CDR3nt: TGTGCCAGCAGTTCCTACCACCATTTCACAGATACGCAGTATTTT

j_gene: TRBJ1-1
v_gene: TRBV5-1
abundance: -
d_gene: -
CDR3aa: CASSLMGASTEAFF
CDR3nt: TGCGCCAGCAGCTTGATGGGGGCAAGCACTGAAGCTTTCTTT

j_gene: TRBJ2-5
v_gene: TRBV11-2
abundance: -
d_gene: TRBD2
CDR3aa: CASSLFIISGRVKETQYF
CDR3nt: TGTGCCAGCAGCTTATTTATAATTAGCGGGAGGGTGAAAGAGACCCAGTACTTC

j_gene: TRBJ2-6
v_gene: TRBV20-1
abundance: -
d_gene: TRBD1
CDR3aa: CSAHRGTEANVLTF
CDR3nt: TGCAGTGCCCACAGGGGGACTGAGGCCAACGTCCTGACTTTC

j_gene: TRBJ2-1
v_gene: TRBV2
abundance: few
d_gene: TRBD2
CDR3aa: CASTWTSGANEQFF
CDR3nt: TGTGCCAGCACCTGGACTAGCGGGGCCAATGAGCAGTTCTTC

j_gene: TRBJ1-3
v_gene: TRBV7-2
abundance: once
d_gene: -
CDR3aa: CASSSRGGGSSGNTIYF
CDR3nt: TGTGCCAGCAGCTCCCGGGGGGGGGGGAGCTCTGGAAACACCATATATTTT

j_gene: TRBJ1-1
v_gene: TRBV4-3
abundance: -
d_gene: -
CDR3aa: CASSQGVLMNTEAFF
CDR3nt: TGCGCCAGCAGCCAAGGGGTATTGATGAACACTGAAGCTTTCTTT

j_gene: TRBJ2-7
v_gene: TRBV28
abundance: -
d_gene: -
CDR3aa: CASRPVGQGHYEQYF
CDR3nt: TGTGCCAGCAGGCCTGTTGGGCAGGGTCACTACGAGCAGTACTTC

j_gene: TRBJ2-1
v_gene: TRBV4-1
abundance: -
d_gene: TRBD2
CDR3aa: CASSPRAGAIYNEQFF
CDR3nt: TGCGCCAGCAGCCCGCGAGCGGGAGCTATCTACAATGAGCAGTTCTTC

j_gene: TRBJ2-1
v_gene: TRBV6-5
abundance: few
d_gene: -
CDR3aa: CASSYGGAPYNEQFF
CDR3nt: TGTGCCAGCAGTTACGGAGGAGCCCCCTACAATGAGCAGTTCTTC

j_gene: TRBJ1-5
v_gene: TRBV6-1
abundance: few
d_gene: -
CDR3aa: CASSEIASVPQHF
CDR3nt: TGTGCCAGCAGTGAAATTGCGTCGGTGCCCCAGCATTTT

j_gene: TRBJ2-1
v_gene: TRBV7-2
abundance: few
d_gene: -
CDR3aa: CASSLRDLSSGQFF
CDR3nt: TGTGCCAGCAGCCTCCGGGACTTGTCAAGCGGGCAGTTCTTC

j_gene: TRBJ1-1
v_gene: TRBV28
abundance: -
d_gene: TRBD1
CDR3aa: CASSLDVAGGTEAFF
CDR3nt: TGTGCCAGCAGTTTAGATGTCGCAGGGGGGACTGAAGCTTTCTTT

j_gene: TRBJ1-5
v_gene: TRBV3-1
abundance: -
d_gene: TRBD1
CDR3aa: CASSQGRRGNQPQHF
CDR3nt: TGTGCCAGCAGCCAAGGTCGCAGGGGGAATCAGCCCCAGCATTTT

j_gene: TRBJ1-1
v_gene: TRBV7-2
abundance: many
d_gene: -
CDR3aa: CASRIRGGNLPKFNTEAFF
CDR3nt: TGTGCCAGCAGAATCAGGGGAGGGAATCTCCCAAAATTCAACACTGAAGCTTTCTTT

j_gene: TRBJ2-1
v_gene: TRBV18
abundance: -
d_gene: TRBD2
CDR3aa: CASSPVSGTNSYNEQFF
CDR3nt: TGTGCCAGCTCACCCGTCAGCGGGACCAACTCCTACAATGAGCAGTTCTTC

j_gene: TRBJ2-3
v_gene: TRBV19
abundance: -
d_gene: -
CDR3aa: CASSIGLEGTDTQYF
CDR3nt: TGTGCCAGTAGTATAGGACTAGAAGGCACAGATACGCAGTATTTT

j_gene: TRBJ2-1
v_gene: TRBV14
abundance: -
d_gene: TRBD2
CDR3aa: CASSHLAGLAGLGEQFF
CDR3nt: TGTGCCAGCAGCCATTTAGCCGGACTAGCGGGATTAGGGGAGCAGTTCTTC

j_gene: TRBJ2-6
v_gene: TRBV7-3
abundance: -
d_gene: -
CDR3aa: CASSIQSSGANVLTF
CDR3nt: TGTGCCAGCAGCATACAGAGCTCTGGGGCCAACGTCCTGACTTTC